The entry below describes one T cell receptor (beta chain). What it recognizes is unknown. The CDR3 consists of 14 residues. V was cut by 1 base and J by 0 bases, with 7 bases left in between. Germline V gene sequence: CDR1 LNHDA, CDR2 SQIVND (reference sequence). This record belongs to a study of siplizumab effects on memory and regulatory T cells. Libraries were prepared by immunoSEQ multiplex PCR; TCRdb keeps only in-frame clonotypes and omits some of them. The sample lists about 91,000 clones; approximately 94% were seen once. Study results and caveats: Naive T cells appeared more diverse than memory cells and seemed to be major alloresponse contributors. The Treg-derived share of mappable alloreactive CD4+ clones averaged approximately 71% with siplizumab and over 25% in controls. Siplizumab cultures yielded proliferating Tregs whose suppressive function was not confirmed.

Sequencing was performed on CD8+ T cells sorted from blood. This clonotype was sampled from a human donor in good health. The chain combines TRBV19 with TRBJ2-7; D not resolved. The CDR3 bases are TGTGCCAGTAGTATAGTTGGAGACTCCTACGAGCAGTACTTC. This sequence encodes CASSIVGDSYEQYF.